This T cell receptor (beta chain) was identified during a study of T cells in Graves' hyperthyroidism and ophthalmopathy. General study results and limits: The model foresaw ophthalmopathy a median roughly 6.3 months prior to onset.

Template material for amplifying TCR beta CDR3 regions consisted of RNA transcripts. With the HTBI primer set, the TCR CDR3 went through a first round of RT-PCR. In TCRdb, the multiplex PCR reads were re-called with MiXCR into one record per CDR3 protein. Of nearly 250,000 distinct CDR3 sequences detected, more than 20% appear once; the ten largest clones hold 35%. Uncontrolled infection, other autoimmune disease, pregnancy or lactation barred patients from enrollment. From roughly 10 ml of fresh peripheral blood, PBMCs were isolated. The CDR3 is 16 residues long. Germline assignment: CDR1 MNHEY and CDR2 SVGAGI. Between the trimmed V and J ends, which lost 0 bases and 4 bases, there was a span of 15 bases. This clonotype was seen at least ten times. Its antigen remains unidentified.

This chain links TRBV6-5 with TRBJ1-1; unclear D gene. The clonotype was recovered from a woman between 35 and 50 years old with Graves' ophthalmopathy. The sample taken for sequencing was blood. In DNA, the CDR3 is TGTGCCAGCAGTTACTCCTACATAATCAGAGGCACTGAAGCTTTCTTT. It is translated as CASSYSYIIRGTEAFF.